This TCR beta chain was retrieved from a study of blood T cell repertoires in COVID-19. Study in general: Sources were T cells, B-cell-depleted T cells, or PBMCs; the material itself was cDNA or gDNA.

Germline V gene data show CDR1 as SGHTA and CDR2 as FQGNSA. The V end was cut by 5 bases, the J end by 0 bases, with 8 bases between. The CDR3 totals 14 residues. During active infection, Seattle patients enrolled and were then monitored through disease. In the original analysis: The authors estimated nucleated cell counts from reference gene primer amplification. Sequencing used immunoSEQ multiplex PCR; TCRdb keeps in-frame clones, though not all of them. V and J calls and clone size are copied from that table; D and trimming were computed from the DNA. The sample comprises roughly 290,000 clones, 80% to 85% of which are singletons, and 15% to 19% rests with the top ten.

The V gene is TRBV7-2, the J gene TRBJ1-5, with D possibly matching TRBD1 (5 bases). The source is an older person with COVID-19, enrolled during active disease. Material: peripheral blood. The CDR3 loop reads CASSPGVSNQPQHF. The CDR3 coding sequence is TGTGCCAGCAGCCCGGGGGTTAGCAATCAGCCCCAGCATTTT.